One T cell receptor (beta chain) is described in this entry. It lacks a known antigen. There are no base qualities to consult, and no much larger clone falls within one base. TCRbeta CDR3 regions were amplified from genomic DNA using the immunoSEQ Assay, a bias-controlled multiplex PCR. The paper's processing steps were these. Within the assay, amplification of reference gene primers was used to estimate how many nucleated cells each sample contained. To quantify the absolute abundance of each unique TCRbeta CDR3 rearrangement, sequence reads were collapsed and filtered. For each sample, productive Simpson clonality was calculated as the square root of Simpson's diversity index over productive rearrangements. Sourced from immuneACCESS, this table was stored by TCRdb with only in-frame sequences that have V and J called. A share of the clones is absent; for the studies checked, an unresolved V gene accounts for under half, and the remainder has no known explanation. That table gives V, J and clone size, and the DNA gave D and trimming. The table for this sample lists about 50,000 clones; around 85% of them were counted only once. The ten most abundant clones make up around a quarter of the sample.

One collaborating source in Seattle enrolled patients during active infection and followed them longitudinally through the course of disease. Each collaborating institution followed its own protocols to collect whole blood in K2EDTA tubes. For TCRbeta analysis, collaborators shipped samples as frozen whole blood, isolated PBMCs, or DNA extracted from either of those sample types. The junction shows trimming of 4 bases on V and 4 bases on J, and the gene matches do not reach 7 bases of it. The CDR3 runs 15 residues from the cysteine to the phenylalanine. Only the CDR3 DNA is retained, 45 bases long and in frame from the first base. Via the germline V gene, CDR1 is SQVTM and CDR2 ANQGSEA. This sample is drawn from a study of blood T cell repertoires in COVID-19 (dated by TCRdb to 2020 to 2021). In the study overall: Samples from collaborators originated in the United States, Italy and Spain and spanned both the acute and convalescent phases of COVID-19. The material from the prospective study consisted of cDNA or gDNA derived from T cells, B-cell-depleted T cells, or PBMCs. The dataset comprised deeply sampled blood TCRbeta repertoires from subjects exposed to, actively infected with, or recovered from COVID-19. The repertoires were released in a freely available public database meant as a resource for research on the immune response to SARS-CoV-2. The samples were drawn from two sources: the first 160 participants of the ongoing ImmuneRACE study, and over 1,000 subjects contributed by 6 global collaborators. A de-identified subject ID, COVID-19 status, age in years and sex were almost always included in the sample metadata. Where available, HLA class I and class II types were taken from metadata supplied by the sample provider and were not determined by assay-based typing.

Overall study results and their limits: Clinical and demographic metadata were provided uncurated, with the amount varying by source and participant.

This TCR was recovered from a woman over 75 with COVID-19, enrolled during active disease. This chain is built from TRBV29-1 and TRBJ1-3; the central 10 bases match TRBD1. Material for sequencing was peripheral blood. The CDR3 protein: CSVGDRTGGGNTIYF. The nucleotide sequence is TGCAGCGTTGGAGACCGGACAGGGGGAGGAAACACCATATATTTT.